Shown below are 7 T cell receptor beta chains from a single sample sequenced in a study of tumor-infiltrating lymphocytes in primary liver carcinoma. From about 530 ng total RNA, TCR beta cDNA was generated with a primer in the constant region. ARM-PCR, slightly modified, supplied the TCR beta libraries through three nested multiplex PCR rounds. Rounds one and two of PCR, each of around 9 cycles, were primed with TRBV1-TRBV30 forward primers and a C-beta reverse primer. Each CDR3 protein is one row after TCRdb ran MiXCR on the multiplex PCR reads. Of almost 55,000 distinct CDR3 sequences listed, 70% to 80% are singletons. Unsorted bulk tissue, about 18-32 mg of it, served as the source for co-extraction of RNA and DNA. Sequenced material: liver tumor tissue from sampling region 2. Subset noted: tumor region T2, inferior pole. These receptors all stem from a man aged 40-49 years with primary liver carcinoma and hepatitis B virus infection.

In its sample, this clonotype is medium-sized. The CDR3: CSVEDLAGVSEQYF. DNA for the CDR3: TGCAGCGTTGAAGACCTAGCGGGAGTCTCCGAGCAGTACTTC. The gene calls are TRBV29-1 and TRBJ2-7, with 10 bases aligning to TRBD2. This CDR3 comprises 14 residues. V gave up 0 bases and J gave up 6 bases; unmatched junction bases: 5. Germline V CDR1 and CDR2: SQVTM, ANQGSEA.

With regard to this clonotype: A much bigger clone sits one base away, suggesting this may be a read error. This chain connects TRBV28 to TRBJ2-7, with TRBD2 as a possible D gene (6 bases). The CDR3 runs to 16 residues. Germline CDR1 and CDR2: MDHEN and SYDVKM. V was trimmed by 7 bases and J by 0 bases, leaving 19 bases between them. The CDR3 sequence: CASNQPWDSISYEQYF. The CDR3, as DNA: TGTGCCAGCAACCAACCCTGGGACTCGATCTCCTACGAGCAGTACTTC.

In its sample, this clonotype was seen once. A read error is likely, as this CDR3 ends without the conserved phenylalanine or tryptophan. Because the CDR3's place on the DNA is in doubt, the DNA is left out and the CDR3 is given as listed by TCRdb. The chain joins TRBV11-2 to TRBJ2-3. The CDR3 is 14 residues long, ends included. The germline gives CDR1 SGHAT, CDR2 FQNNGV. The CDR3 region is CASSLERGTVTQYL.

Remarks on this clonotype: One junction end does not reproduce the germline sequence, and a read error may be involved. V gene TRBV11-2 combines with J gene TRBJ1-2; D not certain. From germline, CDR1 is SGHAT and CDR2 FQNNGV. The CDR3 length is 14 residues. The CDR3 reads CTSSTLGWLRGYTF. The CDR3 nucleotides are TGTACCAGCAGCACCCTGGGATGGTTGCGCGGCTACACTTTC.

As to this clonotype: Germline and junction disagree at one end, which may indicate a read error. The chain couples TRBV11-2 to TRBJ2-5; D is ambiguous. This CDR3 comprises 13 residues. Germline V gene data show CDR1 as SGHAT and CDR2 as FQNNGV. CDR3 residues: CASSLDFLETEYF. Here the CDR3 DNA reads TGTGCAAGCAGCTTAGATTTTCTGGAGACCGAGTACTTT.

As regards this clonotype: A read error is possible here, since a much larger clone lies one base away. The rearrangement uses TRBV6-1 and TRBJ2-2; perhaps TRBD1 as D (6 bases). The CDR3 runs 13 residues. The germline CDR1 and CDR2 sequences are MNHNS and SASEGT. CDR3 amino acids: CASRDQGLGEPFF. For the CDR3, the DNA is TGTGCCAGCAGAGATCAGGGGCTTGGGGAGCCGTTTTTT.

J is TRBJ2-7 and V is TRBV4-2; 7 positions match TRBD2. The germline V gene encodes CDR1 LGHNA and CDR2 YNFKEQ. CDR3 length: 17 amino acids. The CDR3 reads CSSPKLRVRDYTYEQYF. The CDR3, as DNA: TGTTCTAGCCCGAAGCTGCGAGTCCGGGACTACACCTACGAGCAGTACTTC.